These 13 T cell receptor beta chains came from one sample sequenced in a study of blood T cell repertoires in COVID-19. Only in-frame clones appear in the TCRdb table, and some are missing; sequencing was by immunoSEQ multiplex PCR. This sample carries some 220,000 clones, 80% to 85% of them seen once, and the ten largest clones take 5.2%. Sample: peripheral blood. The receptors come from a woman aged 70-85 years with COVID-19, enrolled during active disease.

Only one count was recorded for this clone. The rearrangement links TRBV7-9 to TRBJ1-1; no reliable D call. The CDR3 consists of 14 residues. The V end was cut by 3 bases, the J end by 12 bases, with 20 bases between. Germline V lookup: CDR1 SEHNR, CDR2 FQNEAQ (reference sequence). The CDR3 here is CASSFLAGAGNTFF. In nucleotides, the CDR3 is TGTGCCAGCAGCTTCTTAGCCGGAGCGGGCAATACTTTCTTT.

This clone was detected a few times. The chain employs TRBV7-8 and TRBJ2-7; 10 bases line up with TRBD1. The length of the CDR3 is 16 residues. CDR1 is SGHVS, CDR2 FQNEAQ, per germline. V shed 5 bases and J 4 bases; nucleotides not matched to a gene: 11. The CDR3 sequence: CASSPPGTGESYEQYF. As DNA, the CDR3 is TGTGCCAGCAGCCCGCCCGGGACAGGGGAATCGTACGAGCAGTACTTC.

The CDR3 sequence is CASSQDWSGNYNEQFF. The CDR3 region has the DNA TGCGCCAGCAGCCAAGATTGGAGCGGGAACTACAATGAGCAGTTCTTC. J is TRBJ2-1 and V is TRBV4-3, with 7 bases that match TRBD2. CDR3 length equals 16 residues. V was clipped by 0 bases and J by 3 bases; unmatched bases: 5. CDR1 is LGHNA and CDR2 is YSLEER in the germline V gene.

The rearrangement uses TRBV24-1 and TRBJ2-7; tentatively, D is TRBD1 (6 bases). CDR3 length equals 14 residues. Looked up from germline, CDR1 is KGHDR and CDR2 is SFDVKD. V was pared by 3 bases and J by 3 bases, with 11 bases between. The chain's CDR3 is CATSDPDRSYEQYF. The CDR3 bases are TGTGCCACCAGTGATCCGGACAGAAGCTACGAGCAGTACTTC.

The table lists this clone with a count of one. The CDR3 sequence: CAIRGQNYEQYF. DNA of the CDR3: TGTGCCATTAGAGGCCAGAACTACGAGCAGTACTTC. V and J are TRBV6-5 and TRBJ2-7, with D hard to call. CDR3 length: 12 amino acids. The germline gives CDR1 MNHEY, CDR2 SVGAGI. Deletions cut 10 bases from V and 3 bases from J, with 13 bases between.

This rearrangement joins TRBV21-1 to TRBJ1-5; TRBD1, the table's D call, was not compared with the DNA. TRBV21-1 is designated a pseudogene. CDR3 length: 13 amino acids. The CDR3 nucleotides are TGTGCCAGCAGCACGGACAGTAATCAGCCCCAGCATTTT. Its translation is CASSTDSNQPQHF.

The rearrangement uses TRBV5-1 and TRBJ2-3; perhaps TRBD2 as D (5 bases). Trimming shortened V by 0 bases and J by 12 bases, and 14 bases separated the two germline ends. CDR3 length: 13 amino acids. Germline values: CDR1 SGHRS, CDR2 YFSETQ. The DNA of the CDR3 is TGCGCCAGCAGCTTGGCCGGGGTATCCCGACAGTATTTT. This codes for CASSLAGVSRQYF.

The chain couples TRBV24-1 to TRBJ2-5; a possible D gene is TRBD1 (6 bases). CDR3 length: 15 amino acids. CDR1 and CDR2 from the germline V gene are KGHDR and SFDVKD. V lost 3 bases to trimming and J lost 2 bases, with 12 bases between them. CDR3 region: CATSDIRDKQETQYF. In DNA, the CDR3 is TGTGCCACCAGTGATATCCGGGACAAGCAAGAGACCCAGTACTTC.

This clone was detected only a few times. The chain couples TRBV19 to TRBJ2-2, with D perhaps TRBD1 (6 bases). The CDR3 runs to 14 residues. CDR1 is LNHDA, CDR2 SQIVND, per germline (reference sequence). Trimming removed 9 bases at V and 2 bases at J, with 13 bases between. CDR3 sequence: CASGTYSNTGELFF. The DNA for the CDR3 is TGTGCCAGCGGGACATATTCTAACACCGGGGAGCTGTTTTTT.

Notes on this clone: Other DNA sequences from this sample encode an identical CDR3 as well. This chain links TRBV12-3 or TRBV12-4 with TRBJ1-1; no definite D call. The CDR3 contains 13 residues. V was pared by 5 bases and J by 1 base, with 8 bases between. The DNA for the CDR3 is TGTGCCAGCAGTCTTACAGAGAACACTGAAGCTTTCTTT. It translates to CASSLTENTEAFF.

CDR3 nucleotides: TGTGCCAGCGCCACTGCAAGGCGGGAGCATGGCTACACCTTC. Translated, it gives CASATARREHGYTF. This chain joins TRBV28 and TRBJ1-2; D gene uncertain. The CDR3 is 14 residues long. Per the germline V gene, CDR1 is MDHEN and CDR2 is SYDVKM. V was cut by 8 bases and J by 6 bases, with 19 bases left in between.

This chain uses TRBV6-5 with TRBJ2-1; 8 nucleotides match TRBD2. The CDR3 sequence is 15 residues long. Germline values: CDR1 MNHEY, CDR2 SVGAGI. Trimming removed 7 bases from V and 5 bases from J; junction bases left unmatched: 10. This chain's CDR3 is CASNGGSGRDNEQFF. CDR3 bases: TGTGCCAGCAATGGGGGCAGCGGGAGAGACAATGAGCAGTTCTTC.

This chain uses TRBV9 with TRBJ2-1, with 11 bases lining up with TRBD1. The CDR3 runs to 15 residues. The J segment lost 9 bases and the V segment lost 4 bases, leaving 9 bases of the junction unmatched. Germline CDR1 SGDLS, CDR2 YYNGEE. CDR3 residues: CASSTGTGGIFEQFF. CDR3 sequence (DNA): TGTGCCAGCAGCACCGGGACAGGGGGTATTTTTGAGCAGTTCTTC.